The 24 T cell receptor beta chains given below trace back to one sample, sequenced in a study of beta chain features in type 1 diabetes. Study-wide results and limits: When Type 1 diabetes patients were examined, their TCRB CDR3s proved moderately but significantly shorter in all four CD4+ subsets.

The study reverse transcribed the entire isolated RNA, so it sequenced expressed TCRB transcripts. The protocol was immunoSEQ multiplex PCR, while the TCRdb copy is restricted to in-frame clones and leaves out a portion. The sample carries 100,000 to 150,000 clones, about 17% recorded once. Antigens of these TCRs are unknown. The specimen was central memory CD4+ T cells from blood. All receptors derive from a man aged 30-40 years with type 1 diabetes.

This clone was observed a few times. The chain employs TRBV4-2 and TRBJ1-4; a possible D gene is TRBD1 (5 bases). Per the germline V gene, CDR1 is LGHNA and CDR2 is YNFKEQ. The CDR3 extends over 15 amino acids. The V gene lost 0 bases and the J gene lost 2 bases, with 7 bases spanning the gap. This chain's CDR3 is CASSQDRATNEKLFF. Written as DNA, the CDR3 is TGTGCCAGCAGCCAAGACAGGGCGACTAATGAAAAACTGTTTTTT.

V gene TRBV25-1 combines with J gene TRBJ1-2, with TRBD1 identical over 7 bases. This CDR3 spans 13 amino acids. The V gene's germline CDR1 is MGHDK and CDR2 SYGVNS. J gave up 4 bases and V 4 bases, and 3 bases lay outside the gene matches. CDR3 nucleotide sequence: TGTGCCAGCAGTGGCTGGACAGGCTATGGCTACACCTTC. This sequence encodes CASSGWTGYGYTF.

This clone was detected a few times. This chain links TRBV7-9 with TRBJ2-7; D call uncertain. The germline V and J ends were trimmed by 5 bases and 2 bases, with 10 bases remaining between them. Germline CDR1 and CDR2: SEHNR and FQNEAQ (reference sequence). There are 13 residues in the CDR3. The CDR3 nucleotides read TGTGCCAGCAGCCTAGGCGGTCCCTACGAGCAGTACTTC. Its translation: CASSLGGPYEQYF.

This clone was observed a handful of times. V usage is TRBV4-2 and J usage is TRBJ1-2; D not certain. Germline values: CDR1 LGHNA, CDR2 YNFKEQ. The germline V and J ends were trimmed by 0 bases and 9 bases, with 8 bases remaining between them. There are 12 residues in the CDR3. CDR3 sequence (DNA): TGTGCCAGCAGCCAAGATAAGGAAAGCTACACCTTC. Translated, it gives CASSQDKESYTF.

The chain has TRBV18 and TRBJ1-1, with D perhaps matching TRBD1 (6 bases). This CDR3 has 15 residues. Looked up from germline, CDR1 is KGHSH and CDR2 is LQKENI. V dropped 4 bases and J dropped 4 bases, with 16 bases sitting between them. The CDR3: CASSLNLQGGTEAFF. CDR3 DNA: TGTGCCAGCTCACTCAACTTACAGGGAGGCACTGAAGCTTTCTTT.

CDR3 DNA sequence: TGTGCCAGTAAGGAACAGGGACGGGGTGAGCAGTACTTC. Translated, it gives CASKEQGRGEQYF. The rearrangement uses TRBV19 and TRBJ2-7; possibly TRBD1 for D (6 bases). The CDR3 covers 13 residues. Germline values: CDR1 LNHDA, CDR2 SQIVND (reference sequence). V dropped 7 bases and J dropped 7 bases, with 17 bases sitting between them.

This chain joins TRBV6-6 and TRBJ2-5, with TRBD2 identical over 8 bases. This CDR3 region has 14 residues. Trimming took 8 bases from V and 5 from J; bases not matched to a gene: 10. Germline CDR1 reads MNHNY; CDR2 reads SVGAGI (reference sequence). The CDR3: CASRAGAGRETQYF. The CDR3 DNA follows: TGTGCCAGCCGAGCGGGGGCGGGTCGGGAGACCCAGTACTTC.

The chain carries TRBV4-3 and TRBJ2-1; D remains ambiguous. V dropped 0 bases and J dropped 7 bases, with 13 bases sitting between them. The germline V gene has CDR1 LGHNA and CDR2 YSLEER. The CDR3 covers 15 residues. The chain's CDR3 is CASSQERASGNEQFF. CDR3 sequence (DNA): TGCGCCAGCAGCCAAGAGAGAGCTTCTGGAAATGAGCAGTTCTTC.

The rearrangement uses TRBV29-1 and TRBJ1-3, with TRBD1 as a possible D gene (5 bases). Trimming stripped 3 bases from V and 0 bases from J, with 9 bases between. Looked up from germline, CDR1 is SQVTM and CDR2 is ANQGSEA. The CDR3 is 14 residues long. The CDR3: CSVEGQVSGNTIYF. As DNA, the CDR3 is TGCAGCGTTGAGGGGCAGGTCTCTGGAAACACCATATATTTT.

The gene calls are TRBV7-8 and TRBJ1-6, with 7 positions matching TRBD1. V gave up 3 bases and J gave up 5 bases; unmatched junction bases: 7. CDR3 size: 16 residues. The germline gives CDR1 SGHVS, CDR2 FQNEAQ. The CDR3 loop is CASSFQGGTHNSPLHF. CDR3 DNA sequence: TGTGCCAGCAGCTTTCAGGGGGGAACACATAATTCACCCCTCCACTTT.

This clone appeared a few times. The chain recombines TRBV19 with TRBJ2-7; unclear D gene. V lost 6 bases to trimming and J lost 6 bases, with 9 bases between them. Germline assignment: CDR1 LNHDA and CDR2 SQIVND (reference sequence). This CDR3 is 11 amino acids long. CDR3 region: CASSGYFEQYF. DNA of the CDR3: TGTGCCAGTAGCGGGTATTTCGAGCAGTACTTC.

CDR3 DNA: TGTGCCAGCAGCTTCACAGGGTATAGCAATCAGCCCCAGCATTTT. Translation gives CASSFTGYSNQPQHF. This chain uses TRBV5-5 with TRBJ1-5; tentative D call: TRBD1 (6 bases). Trimming stripped 2 bases from V and 0 bases from J, with 9 bases between. This CDR3 spans 15 amino acids. Per germline, CDR1 SGHKS and CDR2 YYEKEE (reference sequence).

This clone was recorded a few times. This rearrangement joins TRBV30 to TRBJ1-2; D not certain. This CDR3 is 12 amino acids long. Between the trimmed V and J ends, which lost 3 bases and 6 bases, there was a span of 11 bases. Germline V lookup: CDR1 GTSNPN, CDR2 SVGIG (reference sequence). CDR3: CAWRKRQDGYTF. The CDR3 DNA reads TGTGCCTGGAGAAAACGGCAGGATGGCTACACCTTC.

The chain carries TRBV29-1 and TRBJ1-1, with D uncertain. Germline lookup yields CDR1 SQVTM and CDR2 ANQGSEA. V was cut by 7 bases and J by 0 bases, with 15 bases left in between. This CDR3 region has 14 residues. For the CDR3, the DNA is TGCAGCGCCTACCGGGATGATTTGAACACTGAAGCTTTCTTT. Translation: CSAYRDDLNTEAFF.

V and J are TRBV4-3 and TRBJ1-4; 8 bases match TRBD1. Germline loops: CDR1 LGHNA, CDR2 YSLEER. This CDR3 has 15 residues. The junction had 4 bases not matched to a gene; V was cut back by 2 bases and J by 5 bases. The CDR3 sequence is CASSQPDRDNEKLFF. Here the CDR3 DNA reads TGCGCCAGCAGCCAACCGGACAGGGACAATGAAAAACTGTTTTTT.

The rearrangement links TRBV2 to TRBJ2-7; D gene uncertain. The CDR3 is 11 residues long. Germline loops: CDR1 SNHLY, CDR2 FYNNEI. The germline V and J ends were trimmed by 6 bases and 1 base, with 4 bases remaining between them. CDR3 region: CASRFSYEQYF. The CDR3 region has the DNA TGTGCCAGCAGATTTTCCTACGAGCAGTACTTC. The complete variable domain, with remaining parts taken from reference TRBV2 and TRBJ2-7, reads EPEVTQTPSHQVTQMGQEVILRCVPISNHLYFYWYRQILGQKVEFLVSFYNNEISEKSEIFDDQFSVERPDGSNFTLKIRSTKLEDSAMYFCASRFSYEQYFGPGTRLTVT.

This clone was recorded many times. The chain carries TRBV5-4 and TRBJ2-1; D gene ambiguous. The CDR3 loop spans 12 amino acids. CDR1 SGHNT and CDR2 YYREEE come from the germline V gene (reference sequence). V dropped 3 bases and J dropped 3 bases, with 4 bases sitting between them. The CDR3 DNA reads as TGTGCCAGCAGCTGGGACTACAATGAGCAGTTCTTC. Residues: CASSWDYNEQFF.

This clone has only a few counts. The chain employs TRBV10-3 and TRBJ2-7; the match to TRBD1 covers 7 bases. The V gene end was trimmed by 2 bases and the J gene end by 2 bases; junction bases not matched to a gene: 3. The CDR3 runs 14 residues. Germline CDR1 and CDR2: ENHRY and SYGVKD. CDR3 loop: CAISEGQEPYEQYF. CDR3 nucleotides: TGTGCCATCAGTGAGGGACAGGAACCCTACGAGCAGTACTTC.

CDR3 in DNA: TGTGCCAGCAGCTTAGAGTCTCAGCTCACTGAAGCTTTCTTT. Translation: CASSLESQLTEAFF. This rearrangement joins TRBV11-3 to TRBJ1-1; D is ambiguous. This CDR3 comprises 14 residues. Germline lookup yields CDR1 SGHNT and CDR2 YENEEA. The germline V and J ends were trimmed by 0 bases and 4 bases, with 9 bases remaining between them.

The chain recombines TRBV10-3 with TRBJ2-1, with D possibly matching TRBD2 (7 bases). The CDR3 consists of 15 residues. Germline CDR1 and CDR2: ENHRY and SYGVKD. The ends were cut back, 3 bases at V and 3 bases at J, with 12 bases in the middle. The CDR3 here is CAISEGGANYNEQFF. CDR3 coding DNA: TGTGCCATCAGTGAAGGGGGGGCGAACTACAATGAGCAGTTCTTC.

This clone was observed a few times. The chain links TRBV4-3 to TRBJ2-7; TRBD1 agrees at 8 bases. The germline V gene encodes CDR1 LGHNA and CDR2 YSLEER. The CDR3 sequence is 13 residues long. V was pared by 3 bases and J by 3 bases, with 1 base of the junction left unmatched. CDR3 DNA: TGCGCCAGCAGCCAGGGACAGGACTACGAGCAGTACTTC. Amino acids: CASSQGQDYEQYF.

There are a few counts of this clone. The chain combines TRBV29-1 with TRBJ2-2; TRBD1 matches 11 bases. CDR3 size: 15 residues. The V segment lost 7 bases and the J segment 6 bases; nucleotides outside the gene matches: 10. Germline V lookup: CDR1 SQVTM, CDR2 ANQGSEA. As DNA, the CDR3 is TGCAGCGCCGAAGCGGGACAGGGGGACCCCGGGGAGCTGTTTTTT. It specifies CSAEAGQGDPGELFF.

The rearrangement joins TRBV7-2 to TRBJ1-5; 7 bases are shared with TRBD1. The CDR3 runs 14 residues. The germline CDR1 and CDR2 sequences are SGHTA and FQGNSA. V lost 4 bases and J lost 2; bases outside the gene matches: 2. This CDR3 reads CASSSGQGNQPQHF. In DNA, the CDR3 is TGTGCCAGCAGCTCTGGACAGGGCAATCAGCCCCAGCATTTT.

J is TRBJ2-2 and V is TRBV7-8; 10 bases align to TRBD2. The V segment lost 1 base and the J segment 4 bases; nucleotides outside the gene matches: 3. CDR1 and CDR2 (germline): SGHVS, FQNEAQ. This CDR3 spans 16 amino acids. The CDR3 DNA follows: TGTGCCAGCAGCTTAGGACTAGCGGGTATCACCGGGGAGCTGTTTTTT. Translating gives CASSLGLAGITGELFF. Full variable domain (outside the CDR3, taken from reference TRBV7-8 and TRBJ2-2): GAGVSQSPRYKVAKRGQDVALRCDPISGHVSLFWYQQALGQGPEFLTYFQNEAQLDKSGLPSDRFFAERPEGSVSTLKIQRTQQEDSAVYLCASSLGLAGITGELFFGEGSRLTVL.